The rows below give T cell receptor beta chains drawn from one sample of a study of shared clonotypes between healthy human individuals. Sequencing was performed with immunoSEQ multiplex PCR; in TCRdb, only in-frame clones are kept and a portion is missing. The top ten clones hold around 1.2% of a sample with some 2 million clones, about 94% of them seen once. The sequencing input was naive CD8+ T cells sorted from blood. Receptor source: a man between 18 and 35 years old in good health. Each CDR3 is given with its conserved first and last residue. A D gene is named only where the DNA matches it firmly. The listing skips clone size in some rows; elsewhere it reads once, few, many or a size class.

abundance	len	v_gene	d_gene	j_gene	CDR3nt	CDR3aa
-	15	TRBV19	TRBD1	TRBJ1-3	TGTGCCAGTACTGAGACAGGGGGAACTGGAAACACCATATATTTT	CASTETGGTGNTIYF
-	15	TRBV27	-	TRBJ1-6	TGTGCCAGCAGTTTAGACTGGACGGACAATTCACCCCTCCACTTT	CASSLDWTDNSPLHF
-	16	TRBV5-1	TRBD2	TRBJ2-3	TGCGCCAGCAGCGGGGCGGGACTAGCCATTGGGGATACGCAGTATTTT	CASSGAGLAIGDTQYF
-	13	TRBV14	-	TRBJ1-2	TGTGCCAGCAGCCACCCAGCAAACTATGGCTACACCTTC	CASSHPANYGYTF
-	14	TRBV29-1	TRBD2	TRBJ2-7	TGCAGCGTTGAAGTACTAGCGGGAGCGTACGAGCAGTACTTC	CSVEVLAGAYEQYF
-	16	TRBV27	TRBD2	TRBJ2-1	TGTGCCAGCAGGGACCTTGGGACTAGCGTCTACAATGAGCAGTTCTTC	CASRDLGTSVYNEQFF
-	12	TRBV7-9	-	TRBJ2-7	TGTGCCAGCAGCTTAGACACAATCGAGCAGTACTTC	CASSLDTIEQYF
-	14	TRBV13	TRBD2	TRBJ2-5	TGTGCCAGCACCCACCTTCGGGAGGAAGAGACCCAGTACTTC	CASTHLREEETQYF
-	16	TRBV5-1	TRBD2	TRBJ2-1	TGCGCCAGCAGCTTGGACGGCGGGAGGGCCGGTGATGAGCAGTTCTTC	CASSLDGGRAGDEQFF
-	14	TRBV11-2	-	TRBJ2-1	TGTGCCAGCAGCTTCCAGGGGACTGACAATGAGCAGTTCTTC	CASSFQGTDNEQFF
-	14	TRBV28	-	TRBJ2-7	TGTGCCAGCAGTTTTGGTGGAGGGGTTGACGAGCAGTACTTC	CASSFGGGVDEQYF
-	14	TRBV27	-	TRBJ2-7	TGTGCCAGCAGTTTATCGGAAGGAGCCTACGAGCAGTACTTC	CASSLSEGAYEQYF
-	14	TRBV4-1	TRBD1	TRBJ2-7	TGCGCCAGCAGCCCTGGACAGGCAACCTACGAGCAGTACTTC	CASSPGQATYEQYF
-	14	TRBV2	TRBD1	TRBJ1-2	TGTGCCAGCAGCCAACAACAGGGGAGGGATGGCTACACCTTC	CASSQQQGRDGYTF
once	15	TRBV11-2	-	TRBJ1-1	TGTGCCAGCAGCTTCATTCTGGACAGCAACACTGAAGCTTTCTTT	CASSFILDSNTEAFF
-	15	TRBV7-6	TRBD1	TRBJ2-7	TGTGCCAGCAGCTTAGGTCCAGGGGGATTGGACGAGCAGTACTTC	CASSLGPGGLDEQYF
-	11	TRBV7-9	TRBD1	TRBJ1-1	TGTGCCAGCAGCCCGGGACAGGAAGCTTTCTTT	CASSPGQEAFF
few	12	TRBV19	-	TRBJ2-2	TGTGCCAGTAGTTACAGCACCGGGGAGCTGTTTTTT	CASSYSTGELFF
-	16	TRBV4-1	TRBD2	TRBJ2-1	TGCGCCAGCAGCCAACGGACTAGCGGGTCCTACAATGAGCAGTTCTTC	CASSQRTSGSYNEQFF
-	15	TRBV27	-	TRBJ2-1	TGTGCCAGCAGTTTAGACTACCATAGGATTAATGAGCAGTTCTTC	CASSLDYHRINEQFF
-	15	TRBV4-1	-	TRBJ1-1	TGCGCCAGCAGCCTCCCGGAGGGGAGGGGCACTGAAGCTTTCTTT	CASSLPEGRGTEAFF
-	11	TRBV25-1	-	TRBJ2-2	TGTGCCAGCAGTGAAGGCGGGGAGCTGTTTTTT	CASSEGGELFF
-	15	TRBV25-1	-	TRBJ1-2	TGTGCCAGCAGTGACAAGGGCCCTCTGATCTATGGCTACACCTTC	CASSDKGPLIYGYTF
-	14	TRBV6-6	-	TRBJ2-7	TGTGCCAGCAGTCGGATGATCGACTCCTACGAGCAGTACTTC	CASSRMIDSYEQYF
-	14	TRBV5-1	-	TRBJ2-7	TGCGCCAGCAGCTTGGTGGGAACAGGTAGGGAGCAGTACTTC	CASSLVGTGREQYF
once	16	TRBV6-5	TRBD1	TRBJ1-1	TGTGCCAGCAGTTACCGGACAGGGGGCCTGAACACTGAAGCTTTCTTT	CASSYRTGGLNTEAFF
-	16	TRBV5-6	-	TRBJ2-2	TGTGCCAGCAGCTTGGCCGGCGAAGGGAAGACCGGGGAGCTGTTTTTT	CASSLAGEGKTGELFF
-	12	TRBV2	-	TRBJ2-7	TGTGCCAGCAGTGAAGACAGAGACGAGCAGTACTTC	CASSEDRDEQYF
-	15	TRBV5-6	-	TRBJ2-7	TGTGCCAGCAGCTTCGCGGGAACGGTCACCTACGAGCAGTACTTC	CASSFAGTVTYEQYF